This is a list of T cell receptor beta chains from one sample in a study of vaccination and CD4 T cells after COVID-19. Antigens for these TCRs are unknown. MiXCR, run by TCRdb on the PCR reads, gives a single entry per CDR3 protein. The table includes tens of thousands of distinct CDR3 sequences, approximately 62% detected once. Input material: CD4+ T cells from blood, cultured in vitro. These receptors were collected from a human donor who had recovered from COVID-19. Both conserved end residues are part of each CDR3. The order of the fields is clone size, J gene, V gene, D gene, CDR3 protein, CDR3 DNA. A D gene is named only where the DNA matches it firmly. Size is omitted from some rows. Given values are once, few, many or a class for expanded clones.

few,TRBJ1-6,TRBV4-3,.,CASSQVTDYNSPLHF,TGCGCCAGCAGCCAAGTGACAGATTATAATTCACCCCTCCACTTT
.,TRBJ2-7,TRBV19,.,CASSMAGDTYEQYF,TGTGCCAGTAGTATGGCAGGGGATACCTACGAGCAGTACTTC
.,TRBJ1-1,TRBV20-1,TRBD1,CSARVSTGGNTEAFF,TGCAGTGCTAGAGTCTCGACAGGGGGGAACACTGAAGCTTTCTTT
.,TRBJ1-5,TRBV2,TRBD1,CASSRQGRQPQHF,TGTGCCAGCAGCCGACAGGGTCGTCAGCCCCAGCATTTT
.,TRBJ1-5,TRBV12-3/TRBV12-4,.,CASSWDGFNQPQHF,TGTGCCAGCAGTTGGGACGGATTTAATCAGCCCCAGCATTTT
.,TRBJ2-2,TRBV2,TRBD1,CASSEWTGATGELFF,TGTGCCAGCAGTGAATGGACAGGGGCCACCGGGGAGCTGTTTTTT
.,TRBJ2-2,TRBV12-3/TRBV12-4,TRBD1,CASSRPGQGVSGELFF,TGTGCCAGCAGCAGACCGGGACAGGGGGTGTCCGGGGAGCTGTTTTTT
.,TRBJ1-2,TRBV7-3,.,CASSPGASRAYGYTF,TGTGCCAGCAGCCCCGGGGCTTCGAGGGCCTATGGCTACACCTTC
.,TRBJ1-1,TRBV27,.,CASSQQGVWTEAFF,TGTGCCAGCAGTCAACAGGGTGTTTGGACTGAAGCTTTCTTT
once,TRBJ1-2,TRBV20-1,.,CSASALLGYGYTF,TGCAGTGCTAGCGCCCTGCTCGGCTATGGCTACACCTTC
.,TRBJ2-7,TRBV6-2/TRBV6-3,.,CASSSQAAYEQYF,TGTGCCAGCAGTTCACAGGCAGCCTACGAGCAGTACTTC
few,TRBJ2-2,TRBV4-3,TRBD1,CASSSRQGSTGELFF,TGCGCCAGCAGCTCCAGACAGGGGAGCACCGGGGAGCTGTTTTTT
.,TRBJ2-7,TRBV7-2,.,CASSLSLASAYEQYF,TGTGCCAGCAGCTTAAGTCTAGCGAGCGCCTACGAGCAGTACTTC
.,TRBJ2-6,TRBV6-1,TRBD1,CASSAQGARPGGGANVLTF,TGTGCCAGCAGCGCACAGGGGGCGAGGCCCGGGGGAGGGGCCAACGTCCTGACTTTC
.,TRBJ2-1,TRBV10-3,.,CAISEAAERAVDNEQFF,TGTGCCATCAGTGAGGCGGCTGAGAGGGCCGTCGACAATGAGCAGTTCTTC
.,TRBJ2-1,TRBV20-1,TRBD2,CSARGGLAGVGNEQFF,TGCAGTGCTAGAGGGGGACTAGCGGGAGTGGGCAATGAGCAGTTCTTC
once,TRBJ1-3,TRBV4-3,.,CASSQDGGASGNTIYF,TGCGCCAGCAGCCAAGATGGGGGAGCCTCTGGAAACACCATATATTTT
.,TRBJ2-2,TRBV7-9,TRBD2,CASKRAGGTGELFF,TGTGCCAGCAAACGAGCGGGAGGGACCGGGGAGCTGTTTTTT
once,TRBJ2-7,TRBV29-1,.,CSVGARTYEQYF,TGCAGCGTTGGTGCGAGGACCTACGAGCAGTACTTC
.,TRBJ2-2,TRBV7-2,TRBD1,CASSQPGQKNTGELFF,TGTGCCAGCAGCCAACCGGGACAGAAAAACACCGGGGAGCTGTTTTTT
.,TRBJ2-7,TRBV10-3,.,CATEKGDLIYF,TGTGCCACCGAGAAAGGGGACCTGATCTACTTC
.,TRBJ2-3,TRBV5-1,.,CASSLTGTTDTQYF,TGCGCCAGCAGCTTAACCGGGACTACAGATACGCAGTATTTT
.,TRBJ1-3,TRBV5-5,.,CASSLIGAGNTIYF,TGTGCCAGCAGCTTGATCGGGGCGGGAAACACCATATATTTT
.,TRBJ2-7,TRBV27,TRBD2,CASSFGTSGTYEQYF,TGTGCCAGCAGTTTTGGGACTAGCGGTACCTACGAGCAGTACTTC
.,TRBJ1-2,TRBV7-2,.,CASSPGTGIGYGYTF,TGTGCCAGCAGCCCTGGGACGGGGATCGGGTATGGCTACACCTTC
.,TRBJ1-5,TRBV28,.,CASSLRGLSNQPQHF,TGTGCCAGCAGTTTGAGGGGTCTTAGCAATCAGCCCCAGCATTTT
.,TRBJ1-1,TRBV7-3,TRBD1,CASSPDRGRNTEAFF,TGTGCCAGCAGCCCGGACAGGGGGAGGAACACTGAAGCTTTCTTT
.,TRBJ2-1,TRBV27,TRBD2,CASRSSGTNEQFF,TGTGCCAGCAGGTCTAGCGGGACCAATGAGCAGTTCTTC
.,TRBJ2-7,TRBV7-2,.,CASSLGLLGTYEQYF,TGTGCCAGCAGCTTAGGACTGTTGGGTACGTACGAGCAGTACTTC
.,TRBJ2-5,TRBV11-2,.,CASSLVRGRETQYF,TGTGCCAGCAGCTTAGTTAGAGGGAGGGAGACCCAGTACTTC
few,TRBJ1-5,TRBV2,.,CASSERLENQPQHF,TGTGCCAGCAGTGAACGTCTTGAGAATCAGCCCCAGCATTTT
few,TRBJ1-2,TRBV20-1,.,CSARGPGDLYGYTF,TGCAGTGCTAGAGGCCCAGGGGATCTCTATGGCTACACCTTC
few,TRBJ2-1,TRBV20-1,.,CSARNPSYQGGLEQFF,TGCAGTGCTAGAAACCCCTCGTACCAGGGGGGACTCGAGCAGTTCTTC
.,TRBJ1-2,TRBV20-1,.,CSARGGGAKGYTF,TGCAGTGCTAGAGGGGGGGGTGCGAAAGGCTACACCTTC
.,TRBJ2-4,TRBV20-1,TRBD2,CSASVIPGTSSAKNIQYF,TGCAGTGCTAGTGTCATACCCGGGACTAGCTCTGCCAAAAACATTCAGTACTTC
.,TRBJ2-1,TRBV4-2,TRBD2,CASSHRLAGGTHNEQFF,TGTGCCAGCAGCCACCGACTAGCGGGGGGCACCCACAATGAGCAGTTCTTC
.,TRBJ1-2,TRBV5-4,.,CASSVGRAYDYTF,TGTGCCAGCAGCGTGGGGCGGGCATATGACTACACCTTC
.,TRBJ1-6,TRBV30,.,CASTGQYNSPLHF,TGTGCCTCCACGGGCCAGTATAATTCACCCCTCCACTTT
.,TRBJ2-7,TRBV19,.,CASSMAWGGGSPYEQYF,TGTGCCAGTAGTATGGCCTGGGGAGGGGGATCCCCCTACGAGCAGTACTTC
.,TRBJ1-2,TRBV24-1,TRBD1,CATSDPSGRDRGTYGYTF,TGTGCCACCAGTGACCCTTCCGGAAGGGACAGGGGAACCTATGGCTACACCTTC
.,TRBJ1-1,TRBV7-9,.,CASMGHPNTEAFF,TGTGCCAGCATGGGACACCCAAACACTGAAGCTTTCTTT
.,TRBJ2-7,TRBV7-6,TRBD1,CASSPGGRVVFEQYF,TGTGCCAGCAGCCCAGGGGGCAGGGTGGTATTTGAGCAGTACTTC
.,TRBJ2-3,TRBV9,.,CASSRTGGADTQYF,TGTGCCAGCAGCCGGACAGGCGGGGCGGATACGCAGTATTTT